Listed here is a single T cell receptor beta chain. The V and J ends lost 2 bases and 2 bases respectively, with 11 bases between them. Per the germline V gene, CDR1 is SNHLY and CDR2 is FYNNEI. This CDR3 comprises 15 residues. TCRdb's copy holds only in-frame clones and misses some; the assay was immunoSEQ multiplex PCR. Among 35,000 or so clones, around 88% were seen once, and the ten largest hold under 8.5%. This record comes from a study of T cells in localized non-small cell lung cancer. This sequence joins TRBV2 and TRBJ2-3; a weak D match, TRBD2 (6 bases). This sequence was found in a woman between 40 and 69 years old with stage I lung adenocarcinoma. This material consisted of peripheral blood, taken before any cancer treatment. The CDR3 sequence: CASSETWDSTDTQYF. The DNA for the CDR3 is TGTGCCAGCAGTGAAACCTGGGACTCCACAGATACGCAGTATTTT. The full variable domain, completed using reference TRBV2 and TRBJ2-3, is EPEVTQTPSHQVTQMGQEVILRCVPISNHLYFYWYRQILGQKVEFLVSFYNNEISEKSEIFDDQFSVERPDGSNFTLKIRSTKLEDSAMYFCASSETWDSTDTQYFGPGTRLTVL.